The entry below describes one T cell receptor beta chain. Methods used by the authors: The authors estimated nucleated cell counts from reference gene primer amplification. Assay used: immunoSEQ multiplex PCR; TCRdb lists only in-frame clones, some missing. V and J calls and clone size are as listed in that table; D and trimming were resolved from the DNA. There are around 60,000 clones in the sample; more than 70% occur only once, and about 15% lies in the top ten. The sample is drawn from a study of blood T cell repertoires in COVID-19. V lost 5 bases, J lost 5 bases, and 10 bases lay in between. The CDR3 consists of 13 residues.

V usage is TRBV12-3 or TRBV12-4 and J usage is TRBJ2-1, with no clear D. Sequencing used peripheral blood. This clonotype was sampled from a man aged 55 to 70 with COVID-19, enrolled during active disease. Here the CDR3 reads CASSGDMDNEQFF. Here the CDR3 DNA reads TGTGCCAGCAGTGGAGATATGGACAATGAGCAGTTCTTC.